Shown below are 9 T cell receptor beta chains from a single sample sequenced in a study of CD8 T cells in ankylosing spondylitis. TCRdb redid the calling of the 5' RACE reads with MiXCR, one entry per CDR3 protein. Among about 250,000 distinct CDR3 sequences, approximately 30% were seen once, and the ten largest hold 4% to 5.5%. Sequencing was performed on blood, either unsorted or a sorted T cell fraction (not recorded which). The receptors stem from a male donor with ankylosing spondylitis or in good health (not recorded which).

The chain employs TRBV20-1 and TRBJ1-2, with a tentative D call TRBD1 (6 bases). Germline loops: CDR1 DFQATT, CDR2 SNEGSKA (reference sequence). The CDR3 length is 14 residues. V was shortened by 6 bases and J by 4 bases, with 18 bases between the two germline ends. The CDR3 spells CSASRGDLGYGYTF. Written as DNA, the CDR3 is TGCAGTGCCTCTAGGGGGGATCTGGGCTATGGCTACACCTTC.

This clonotype has a handful of counts. V gene TRBV15 combines with J gene TRBJ2-7; TRBD1 matches 7 bases. Germline V gene sequence: CDR1 LNHNV, CDR2 YYDKDF (reference sequence). Losses at the gene ends were 8 bases for V and 11 bases for J; bases not matched to a gene: 18. This CDR3 is built from 14 residues. The CDR3 DNA reads as TGTGCCACCGGCGCACTGGAACAGGGGCACTTCAAGTACTTC. This codes for CATGALEQGHFKYF.

A few counts support this clonotype. This sequence joins TRBV12-3 or TRBV12-4 and TRBJ2-1; D remains ambiguous. The CDR3 extends over 12 amino acids. Between the trimmed V and J ends, which lost 6 bases and 7 bases, there was a span of 10 bases. CDR3 amino acids: CASSSTRNEQFF. DNA for the CDR3: TGTGCCAGCAGCTCAACCAGGAATGAGCAGTTCTTC.

This clonotype came up a few times. The V call is TRBV11-2, the J call TRBJ1-1; D remains ambiguous. This CDR3 is built from 12 residues. Germline V CDR1 and CDR2: SGHAT, FQNNGV. V lost 5 bases and J lost 5, with 9 bases in between. The CDR3 is CASSPDGTEAFF. The CDR3 nucleotides are TGTGCCAGCAGCCCCGACGGGACTGAAGCTTTCTTT. The full variable domain, with the rest looked up from reference TRBV11-2 and TRBJ1-1, is EAGVAQSPRYKIIEKRQSVAFWCNPISGHATLYWYQQILGQGPKLLIQFQNNGVVDDSQLPKDRFSAERLKGVDSTLKIQPAKLEDSAVYLCASSPDGTEAFFGQGTRLTVV.

V is TRBV20-1 and J is TRBJ2-5; 8 bases match TRBD2. Trimming at V came to 6 bases and at J to 5 bases, leaving 14 bases not matched to a gene. The germline V gene encodes CDR1 DFQATT and CDR2 SNEGSKA (reference sequence). The CDR3 spans 15 residues. CDR3 protein: CSAPKWRGAAETQYF. The CDR3, as DNA: TGCAGTGCCCCGAAGTGGCGGGGGGCCGCCGAGACCCAGTACTTC.

The chain is built from TRBV29-1 and TRBJ2-7, with no clear D. The CDR3 length is 12 residues. Germline loops: CDR1 SQVTM, CDR2 ANQGSEA. Trimming removed 4 bases at V and 2 bases at J, with 9 bases between. The DNA of the CDR3 is TGCAGCGTTGGGAAGGACGCCTACGAGCAGTACTTC. Amino acid sequence: CSVGKDAYEQYF.

This clonotype was picked up a small number of times. The chain uses TRBV7-8 and TRBJ2-5; TRBD1 matches 9 bases. Unmatched junction bases numbered 9, after V lost 5 bases and J lost 5 bases. The CDR3 totals 15 residues. Germline values: CDR1 SGHVS, CDR2 FQNEAQ. The CDR3 spells CASSTGTGSSETQYF. In DNA, the CDR3 is TGTGCCAGCAGCACCGGGACAGGGTCGTCGGAGACCCAGTACTTC. Full variable domain (rest looked up from reference TRBV7-8 and TRBJ2-5): GAGVSQSPRYKVAKRGQDVALRCDPISGHVSLFWYQQALGQGPEFLTYFQNEAQLDKSGLPSDRFFAERPEGSVSTLKIQRTQQEDSAVYLCASSTGTGSSETQYFGPGTRLLVL.

The sample holds a few counts of this clonotype. This CDR3 is CSATPRRAGTLQETQYF. CDR3 DNA: TGCAGTGCTACCCCAAGGAGAGCGGGGACCCTTCAAGAGACCCAGTACTTC. The chain couples TRBV20-1 to TRBJ2-5; 7 bases align to TRBD2. The junction had 16 bases not matched to a gene; V was cut back by 4 bases and J by 2 bases. The CDR3 runs to 17 residues. The germline V gene has CDR1 DFQATT and CDR2 SNEGSKA (reference sequence).

In its sample, this clonotype was seen a few times. The chain employs TRBV29-1 and TRBJ2-2, with unresolved D. This CDR3 is built from 13 residues. V was trimmed by 4 bases and J by 4 bases, leaving 10 bases between them. Germline CDR1 is SQVTM and CDR2 is ANQGSEA. The chain's CDR3 is CSVVGLGTGELFF. The CDR3 DNA follows: TGCAGCGTTGTGGGTTTGGGCACCGGGGAGCTGTTTTTT.